This TCR beta chain came from a study of blood T cell repertoires in COVID-19. Libraries were prepared by immunoSEQ multiplex PCR; TCRdb keeps only in-frame clonotypes and omits some of them. Of tens of thousands of clones listed, around 85% are singletons. This CDR3 comprises 15 residues. This clonotype originated in a human donor in a cohort sampled during active COVID-19. Sequenced input: peripheral blood. The chain joins TRBV21-1 to TRBJ2-1; the D segment call TRBD2 is taken from the table without a DNA check. TRBV21-1 is noted as a pseudogene. The CDR3 loop reads CASPPGREGQNEQFF. CDR3 sequence (DNA): TGTGCCAGCCCCCCCGGGCGGGAGGGCCAAAATGAGCAGTTCTTC.